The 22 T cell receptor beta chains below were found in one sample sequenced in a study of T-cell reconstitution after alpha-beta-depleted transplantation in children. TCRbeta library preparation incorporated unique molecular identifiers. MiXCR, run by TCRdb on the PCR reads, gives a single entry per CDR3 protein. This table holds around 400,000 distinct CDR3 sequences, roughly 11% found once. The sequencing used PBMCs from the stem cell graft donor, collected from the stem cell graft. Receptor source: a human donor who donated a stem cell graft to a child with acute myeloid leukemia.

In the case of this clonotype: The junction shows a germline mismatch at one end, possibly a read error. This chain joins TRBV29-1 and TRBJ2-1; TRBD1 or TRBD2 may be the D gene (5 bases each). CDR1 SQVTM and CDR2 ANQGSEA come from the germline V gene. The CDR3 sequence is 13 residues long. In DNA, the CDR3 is TGCAGCTCTTTGGGGGATTCCTTCAATGAGCAGTTCTTC. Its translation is CSSLGDSFNEQFF.

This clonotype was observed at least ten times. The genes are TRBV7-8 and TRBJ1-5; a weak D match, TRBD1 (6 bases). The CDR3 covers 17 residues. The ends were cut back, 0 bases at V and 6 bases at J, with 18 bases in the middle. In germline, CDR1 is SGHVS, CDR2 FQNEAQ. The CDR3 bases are TGTGCCAGCAGCTTAGCCCGAGGGGCCAGGGGAGGTCAGCCCCAGCATTTT. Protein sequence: CASSLARGARGGQPQHF.

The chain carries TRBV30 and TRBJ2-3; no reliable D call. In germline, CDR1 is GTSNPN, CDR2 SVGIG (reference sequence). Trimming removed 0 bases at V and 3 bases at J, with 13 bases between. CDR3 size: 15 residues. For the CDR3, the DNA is TGTGCCTGGAGTGTACTTGCGGAAGGGACAGATACGCAGTATTTT. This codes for CAWSVLAEGTDTQYF.

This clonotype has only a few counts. In DNA, the CDR3 is TGTGCCAGCAGCTCCCTCGCGAATGAGCAGTTCTTC. It is translated as CASSSLANEQFF. The genes are TRBV7-9 and TRBJ2-1; D call uncertain. CDR3 length: 12 amino acids. Between the trimmed V and J ends, which lost 4 bases and 7 bases, there was a span of 8 bases. The germline CDR1 and CDR2 sequences are SEHNR and FQNEAQ (reference sequence).

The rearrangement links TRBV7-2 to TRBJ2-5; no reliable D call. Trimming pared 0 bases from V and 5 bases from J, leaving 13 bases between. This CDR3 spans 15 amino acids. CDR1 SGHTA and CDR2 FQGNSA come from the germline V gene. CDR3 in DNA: TGTGCCAGCAGCTTAGCTTCTGCGTTTGGGGAGACCCAGTACTTC. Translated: CASSLASAFGETQYF.

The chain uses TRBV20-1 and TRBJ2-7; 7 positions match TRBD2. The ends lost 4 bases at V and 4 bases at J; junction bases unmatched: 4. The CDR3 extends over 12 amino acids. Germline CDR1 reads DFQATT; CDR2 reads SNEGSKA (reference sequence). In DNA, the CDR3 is TGCAGTGCTAAGCGGGATAGTTACGAGCAGTACTTC. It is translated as CSAKRDSYEQYF.

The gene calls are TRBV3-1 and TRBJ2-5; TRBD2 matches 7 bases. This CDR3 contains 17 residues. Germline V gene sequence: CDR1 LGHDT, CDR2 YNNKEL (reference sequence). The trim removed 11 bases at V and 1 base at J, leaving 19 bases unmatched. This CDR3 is CASCQEVGRSAQETQYF. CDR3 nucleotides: TGTGCCTCCTGCCAAGAGGTCGGGAGGTCGGCCCAAGAGACCCAGTACTTC.

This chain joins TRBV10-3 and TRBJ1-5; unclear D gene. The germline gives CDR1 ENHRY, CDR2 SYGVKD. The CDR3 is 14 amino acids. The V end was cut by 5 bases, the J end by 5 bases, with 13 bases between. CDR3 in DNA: TGTGCCATCAGTACCGGGCCGATTGATCAGCCCCAGCATTTT. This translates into CAISTGPIDQPQHF.

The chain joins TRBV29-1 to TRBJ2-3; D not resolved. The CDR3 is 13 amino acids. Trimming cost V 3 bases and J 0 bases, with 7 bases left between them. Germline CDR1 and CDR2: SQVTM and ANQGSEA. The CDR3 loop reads CSVEGGSTDTQYF. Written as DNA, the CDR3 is TGCAGCGTTGAGGGTGGCAGCACAGATACGCAGTATTTT.

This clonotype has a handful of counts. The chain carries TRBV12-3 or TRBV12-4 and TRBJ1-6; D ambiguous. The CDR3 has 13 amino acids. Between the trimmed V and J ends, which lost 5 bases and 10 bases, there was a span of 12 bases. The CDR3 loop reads CASSHGLRSPLHF. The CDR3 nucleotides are TGTGCCAGCAGTCACGGTTTGAGGTCACCCCTCCACTTT.

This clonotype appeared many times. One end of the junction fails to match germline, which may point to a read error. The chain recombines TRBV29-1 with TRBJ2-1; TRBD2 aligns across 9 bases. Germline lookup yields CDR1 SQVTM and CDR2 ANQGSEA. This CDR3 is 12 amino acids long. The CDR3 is CSETSGGRGMVF. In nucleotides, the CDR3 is TGCAGCGAAACCTCCGGCGGGAGGGGAATGGTCTTC.

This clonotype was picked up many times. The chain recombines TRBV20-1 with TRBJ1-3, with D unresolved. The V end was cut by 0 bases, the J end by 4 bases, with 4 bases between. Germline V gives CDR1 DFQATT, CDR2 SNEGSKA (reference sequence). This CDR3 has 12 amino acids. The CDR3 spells CSAREGGNTIYF. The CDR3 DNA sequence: TGCAGTGCTAGAGAGGGCGGAAACACCATATATTTT.

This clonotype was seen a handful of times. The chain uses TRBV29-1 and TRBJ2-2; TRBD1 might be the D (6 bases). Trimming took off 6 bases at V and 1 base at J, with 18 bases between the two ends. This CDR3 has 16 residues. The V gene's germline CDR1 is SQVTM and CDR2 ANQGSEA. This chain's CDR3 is CSVSVWGLENTGELFF. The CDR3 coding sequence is TGCAGCGTATCCGTCTGGGGGCTAGAGAACACCGGGGAGCTGTTTTTT.

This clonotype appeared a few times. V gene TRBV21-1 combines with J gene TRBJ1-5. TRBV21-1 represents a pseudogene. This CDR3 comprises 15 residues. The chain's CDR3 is CASSKERRCNQPQHF. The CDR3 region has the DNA TGTGCCAGCAGCAAAGAACGGCGTTGCAATCAGCCCCAGCATTTT.

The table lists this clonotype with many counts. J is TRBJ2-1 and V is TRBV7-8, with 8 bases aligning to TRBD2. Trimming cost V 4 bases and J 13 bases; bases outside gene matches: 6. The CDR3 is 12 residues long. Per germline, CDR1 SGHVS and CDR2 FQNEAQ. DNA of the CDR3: TGTGCCAGCAGCTCGACCGGGACTAGTCAGTTCTTC. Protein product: CASSSTGTSQFF.

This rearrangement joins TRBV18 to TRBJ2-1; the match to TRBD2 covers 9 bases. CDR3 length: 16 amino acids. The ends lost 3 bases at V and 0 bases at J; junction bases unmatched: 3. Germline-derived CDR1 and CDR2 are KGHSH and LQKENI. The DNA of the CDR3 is TGTGCCAGCTCACCTATAGCGGGAGTCTCCTACAATGAGCAGTTCTTC. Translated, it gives CASSPIAGVSYNEQFF.

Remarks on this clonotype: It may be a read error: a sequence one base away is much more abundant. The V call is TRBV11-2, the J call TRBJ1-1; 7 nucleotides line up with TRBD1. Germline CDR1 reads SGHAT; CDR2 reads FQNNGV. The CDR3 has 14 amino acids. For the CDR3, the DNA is TGTGCCAGCAGCGTCTCACAGGGGAACACTGACGCTTTCTTT. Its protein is CASSVSQGNTDAFF.

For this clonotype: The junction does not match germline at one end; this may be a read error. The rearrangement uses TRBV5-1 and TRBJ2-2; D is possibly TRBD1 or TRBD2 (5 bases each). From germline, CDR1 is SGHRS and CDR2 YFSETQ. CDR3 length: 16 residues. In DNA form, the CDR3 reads TGCGCCAGCAGCTTGGCCGAAGACGGGAACACCGGGGACCTGTTTTTT. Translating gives CASSLAEDGNTGDLFF.

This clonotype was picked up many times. CDR3 sequence (DNA): TGTGCCAGCAGCGGGGGAGTGAGGGGATCGCGCAATCAGCCCCAGCATTTT. It specifies CASSGGVRGSRNQPQHF. The rearrangement uses TRBV5-8 and TRBJ1-5, with D possibly being TRBD1 (5 bases). CDR1 and CDR2 (germline): SGHTS, YDEGEE. Trimming took 4 bases from V and 2 from J, leaving 19 bases between them. The CDR3 has 17 amino acids.

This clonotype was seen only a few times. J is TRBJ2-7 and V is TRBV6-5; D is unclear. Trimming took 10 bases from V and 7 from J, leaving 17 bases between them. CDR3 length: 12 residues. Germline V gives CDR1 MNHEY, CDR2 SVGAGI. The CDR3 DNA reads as TGTGCCACCTCGGGCCCAGACGGAGAGCAGTACTTC. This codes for CATSGPDGEQYF.

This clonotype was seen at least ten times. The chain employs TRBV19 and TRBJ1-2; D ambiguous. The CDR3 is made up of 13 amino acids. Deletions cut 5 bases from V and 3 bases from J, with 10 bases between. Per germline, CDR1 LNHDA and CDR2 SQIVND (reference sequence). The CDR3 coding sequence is TGTGCCAGTAGTCACACGGCCGACTATGGCTACACCTTC. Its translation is CASSHTADYGYTF.

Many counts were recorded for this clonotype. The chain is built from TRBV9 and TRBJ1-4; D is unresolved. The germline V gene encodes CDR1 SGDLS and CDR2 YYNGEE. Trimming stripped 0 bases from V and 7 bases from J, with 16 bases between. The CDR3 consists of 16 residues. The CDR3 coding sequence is TGTGCCAGCAGCGTAGCCCCCGAGGCCGTACTTGAAAAACTGTTTTTT. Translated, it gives CASSVAPEAVLEKLFF.